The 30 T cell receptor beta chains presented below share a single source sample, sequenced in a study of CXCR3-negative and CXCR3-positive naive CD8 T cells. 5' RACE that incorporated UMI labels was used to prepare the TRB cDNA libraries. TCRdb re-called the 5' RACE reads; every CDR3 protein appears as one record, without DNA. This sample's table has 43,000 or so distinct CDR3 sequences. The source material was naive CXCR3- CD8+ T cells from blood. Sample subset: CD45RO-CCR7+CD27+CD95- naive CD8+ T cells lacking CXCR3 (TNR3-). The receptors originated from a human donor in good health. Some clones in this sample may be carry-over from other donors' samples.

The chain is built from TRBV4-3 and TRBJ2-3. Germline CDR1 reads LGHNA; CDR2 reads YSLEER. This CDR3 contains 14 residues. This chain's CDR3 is CASSQDPSTDTQYF.

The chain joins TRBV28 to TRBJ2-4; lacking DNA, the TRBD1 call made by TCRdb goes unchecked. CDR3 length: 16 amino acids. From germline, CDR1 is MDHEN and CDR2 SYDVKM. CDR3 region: CASSDPGTGGLDIQYF.

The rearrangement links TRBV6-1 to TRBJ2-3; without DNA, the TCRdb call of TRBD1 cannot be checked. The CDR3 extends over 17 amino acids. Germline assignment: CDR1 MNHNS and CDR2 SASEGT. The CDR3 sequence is CASSEEFGGGPTDTQYF.

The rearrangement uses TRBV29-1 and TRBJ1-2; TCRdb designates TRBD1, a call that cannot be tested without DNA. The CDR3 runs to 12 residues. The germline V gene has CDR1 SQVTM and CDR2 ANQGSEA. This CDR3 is CSAGTPASGYTF.

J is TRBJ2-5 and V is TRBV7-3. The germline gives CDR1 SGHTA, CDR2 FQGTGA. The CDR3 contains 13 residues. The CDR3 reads CASSQWIQETQYF.

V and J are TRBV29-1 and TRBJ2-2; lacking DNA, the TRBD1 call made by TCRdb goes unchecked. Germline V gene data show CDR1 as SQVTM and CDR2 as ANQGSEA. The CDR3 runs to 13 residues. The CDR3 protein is CSAGPANTGELFF.

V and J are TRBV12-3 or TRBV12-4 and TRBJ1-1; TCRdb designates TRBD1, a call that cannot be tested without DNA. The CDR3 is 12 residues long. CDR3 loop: CASSQGRTEAFF.

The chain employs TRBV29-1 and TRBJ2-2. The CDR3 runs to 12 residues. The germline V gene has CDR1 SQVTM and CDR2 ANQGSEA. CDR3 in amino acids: CSVDLFPGELFF.

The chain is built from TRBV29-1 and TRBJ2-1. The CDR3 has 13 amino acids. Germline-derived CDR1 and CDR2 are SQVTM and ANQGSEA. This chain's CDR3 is CSVVPVSYNEQFF.

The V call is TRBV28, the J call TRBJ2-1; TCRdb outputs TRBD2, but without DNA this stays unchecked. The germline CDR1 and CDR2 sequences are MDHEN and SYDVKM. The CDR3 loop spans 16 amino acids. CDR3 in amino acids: CASSPVRAGGNNEQFF.

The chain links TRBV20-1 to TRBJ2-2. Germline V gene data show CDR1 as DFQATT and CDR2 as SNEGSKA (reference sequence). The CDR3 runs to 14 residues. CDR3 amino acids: CSARDPEFTGELFF.

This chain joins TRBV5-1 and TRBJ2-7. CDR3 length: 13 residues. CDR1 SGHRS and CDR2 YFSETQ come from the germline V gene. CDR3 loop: CASSLDYSYEQYF.

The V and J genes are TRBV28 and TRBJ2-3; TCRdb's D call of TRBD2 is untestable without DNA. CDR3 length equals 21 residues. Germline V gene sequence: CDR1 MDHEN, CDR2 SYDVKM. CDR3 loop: CASSSTHFAGGPIIGTDTQYF. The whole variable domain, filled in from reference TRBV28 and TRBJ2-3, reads DVKVTQSSRYLVKRTGEKVFLECVQDMDHENMFWYRQDPGLGLRLIYFSYDVKMKEKGDIPEGYSVSREKKERFSLILESASTNQTSMYLCASSSTHFAGGPIIGTDTQYFGPGTRLTVL.

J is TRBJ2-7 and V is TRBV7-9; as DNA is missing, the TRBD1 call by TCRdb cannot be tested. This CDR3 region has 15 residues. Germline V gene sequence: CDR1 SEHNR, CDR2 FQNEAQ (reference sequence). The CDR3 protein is CASSLGRAVNYEQYF.

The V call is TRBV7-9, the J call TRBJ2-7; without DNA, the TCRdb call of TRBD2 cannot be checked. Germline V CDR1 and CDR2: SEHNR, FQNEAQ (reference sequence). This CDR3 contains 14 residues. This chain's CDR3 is CASSLESGAYEQYF.

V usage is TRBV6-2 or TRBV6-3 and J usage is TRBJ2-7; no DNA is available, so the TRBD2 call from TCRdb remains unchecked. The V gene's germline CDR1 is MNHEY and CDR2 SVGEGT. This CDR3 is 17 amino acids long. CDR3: CASSYPPWTASSYEQYF.

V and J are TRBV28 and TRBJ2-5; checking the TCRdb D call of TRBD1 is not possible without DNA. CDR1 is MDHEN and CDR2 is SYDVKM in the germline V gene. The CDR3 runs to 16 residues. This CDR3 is CASSDPRQGAEETQYF.

The CDR3 here is CASSLALSYEQYF. The J gene is TRBJ2-7, the V gene TRBV7-9. This CDR3 region has 13 residues. CDR1 SEHNR and CDR2 FQNEAQ come from the germline V gene (reference sequence).

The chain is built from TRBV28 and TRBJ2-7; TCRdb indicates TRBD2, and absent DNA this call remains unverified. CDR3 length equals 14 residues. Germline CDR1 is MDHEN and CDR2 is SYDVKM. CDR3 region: CASSLIQGRYEQYF.

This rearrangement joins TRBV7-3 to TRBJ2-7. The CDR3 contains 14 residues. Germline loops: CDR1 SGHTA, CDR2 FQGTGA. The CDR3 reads CASSFGPEHYEQYF.

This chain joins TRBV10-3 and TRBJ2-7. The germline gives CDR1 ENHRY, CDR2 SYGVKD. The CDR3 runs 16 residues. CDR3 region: CAISENLAYGDYEQYF.

The CDR3 loop is CASGLREEAEDEQYF. The gene calls are TRBV12-5 and TRBJ2-7. CDR3 length: 15 amino acids. From germline, CDR1 is LGHNT and CDR2 FRNRAP.

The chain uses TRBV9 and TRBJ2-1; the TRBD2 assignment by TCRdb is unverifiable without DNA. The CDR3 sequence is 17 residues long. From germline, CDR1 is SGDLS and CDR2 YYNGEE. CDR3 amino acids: CASSVISGGQPRGEQFF.

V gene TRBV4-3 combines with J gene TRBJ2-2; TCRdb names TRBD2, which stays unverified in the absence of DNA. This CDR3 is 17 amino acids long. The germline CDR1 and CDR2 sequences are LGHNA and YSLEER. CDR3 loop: CASSQEGTNSNTGELFF.

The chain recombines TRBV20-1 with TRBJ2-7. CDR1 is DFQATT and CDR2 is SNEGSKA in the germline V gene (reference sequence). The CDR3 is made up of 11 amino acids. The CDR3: CSARSPYEQYF.

The CDR3 reads CSYAGGSGYTF. This sequence joins TRBV29-1 and TRBJ1-2. This CDR3 contains 11 residues. Per germline, CDR1 SQVTM and CDR2 ANQGSEA.

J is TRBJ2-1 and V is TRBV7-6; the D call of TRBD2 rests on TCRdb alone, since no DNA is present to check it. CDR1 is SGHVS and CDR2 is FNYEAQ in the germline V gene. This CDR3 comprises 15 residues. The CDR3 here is CASSLDSSGSYEQFF.

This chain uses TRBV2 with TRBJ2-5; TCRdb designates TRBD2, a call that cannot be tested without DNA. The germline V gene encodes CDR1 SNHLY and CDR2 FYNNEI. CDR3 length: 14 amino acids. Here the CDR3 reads CASSDTRLQETQYF.

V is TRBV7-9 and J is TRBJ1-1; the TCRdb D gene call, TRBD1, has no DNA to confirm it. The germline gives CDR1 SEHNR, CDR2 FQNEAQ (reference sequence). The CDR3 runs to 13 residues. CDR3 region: CASGRQMNTEAFF.

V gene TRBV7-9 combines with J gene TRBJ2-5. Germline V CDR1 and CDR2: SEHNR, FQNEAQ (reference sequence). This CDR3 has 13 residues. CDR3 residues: CASSDGVGETQYF.